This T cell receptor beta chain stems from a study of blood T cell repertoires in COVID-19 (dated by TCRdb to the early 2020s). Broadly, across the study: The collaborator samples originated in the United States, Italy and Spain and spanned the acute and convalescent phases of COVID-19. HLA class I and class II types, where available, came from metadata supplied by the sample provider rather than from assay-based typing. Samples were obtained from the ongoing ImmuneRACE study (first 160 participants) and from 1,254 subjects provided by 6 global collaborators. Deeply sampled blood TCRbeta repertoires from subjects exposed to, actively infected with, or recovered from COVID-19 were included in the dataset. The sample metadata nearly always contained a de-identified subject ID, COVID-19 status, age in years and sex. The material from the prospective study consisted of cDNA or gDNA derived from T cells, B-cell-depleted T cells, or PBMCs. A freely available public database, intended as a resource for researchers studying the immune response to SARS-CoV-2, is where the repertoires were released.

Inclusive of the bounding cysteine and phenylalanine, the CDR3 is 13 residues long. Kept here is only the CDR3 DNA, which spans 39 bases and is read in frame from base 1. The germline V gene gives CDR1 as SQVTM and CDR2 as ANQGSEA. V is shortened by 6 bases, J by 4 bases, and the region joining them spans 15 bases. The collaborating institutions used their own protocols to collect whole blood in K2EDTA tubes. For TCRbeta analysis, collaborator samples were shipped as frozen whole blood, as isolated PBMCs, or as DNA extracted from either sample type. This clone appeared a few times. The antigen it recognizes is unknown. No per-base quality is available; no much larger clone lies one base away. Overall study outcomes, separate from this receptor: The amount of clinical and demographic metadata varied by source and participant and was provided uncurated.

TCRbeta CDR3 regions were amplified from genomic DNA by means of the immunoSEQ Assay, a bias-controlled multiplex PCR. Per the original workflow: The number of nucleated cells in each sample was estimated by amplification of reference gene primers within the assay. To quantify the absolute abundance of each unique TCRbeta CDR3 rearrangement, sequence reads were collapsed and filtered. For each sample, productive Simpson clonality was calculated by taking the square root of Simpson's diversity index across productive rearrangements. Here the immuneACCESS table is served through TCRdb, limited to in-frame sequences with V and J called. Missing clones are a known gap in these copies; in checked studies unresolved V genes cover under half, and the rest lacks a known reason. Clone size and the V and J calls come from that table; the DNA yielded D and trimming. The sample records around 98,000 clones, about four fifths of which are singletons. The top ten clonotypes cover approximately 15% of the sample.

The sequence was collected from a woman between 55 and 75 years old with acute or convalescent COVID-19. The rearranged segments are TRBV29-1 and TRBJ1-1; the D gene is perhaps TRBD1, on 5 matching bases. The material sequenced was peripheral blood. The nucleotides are TGCAGCGTGGTCGGGGCGGGGGGCACTGAAGCTTTCTTT. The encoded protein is CSVVGAGGTEAFF.